Listed below are T cell receptor beta chains from one sample, sequenced in a study of a mutant IDH1 vaccine in newly diagnosed glioma. Assay: immunoSEQ multiplex PCR; the TCRdb copy retains only in-frame clones and omits some. This sample has approximately 45,000 clones, with approximately 90% found just once. Their antigens remain unidentified. Material: PBMCs, obtained from a glioma patient whose treatment included an IDH1 peptide vaccine. The receptors derive from a man in his fifties with glioma. The CDR3 runs from the conserved cysteine through the conserved F or W. Fields, in order: J gene, clone size, V gene, D gene, CDR3 protein, CDR3 DNA. A D gene is named only where the DNA matches it firmly. Clone size appears in some rows only: once, few, many, or a class for an expanded clone.

>TRBJ2-5|-|TRBV4-3|-
CASSQDPRGTQETQYF
TGCGCCAGCAGCCAAGACCCTCGGGGTACGCAAGAGACCCAGTACTTC
>TRBJ2-7|-|TRBV29-1|TRBD1
CSAKTGGTREQYF
TGCAGCGCAAAGACAGGGGGCACACGGGAGCAGTACTTC
>TRBJ2-7|once|TRBV2|TRBD1
CASRGNRGLPRLYF
TGTGCCAGCAGGGGGAACAGGGGGCTCCCACGTCTGTACTTC
>TRBJ2-4|-|TRBV4-1|TRBD1
CASSQPRTGEAKNIQYF
TGCGCCAGCAGCCAACCTAGGACAGGGGAGGCCAAAAACATTCAGTACTTC
>TRBJ1-1|-|TRBV4-3|-
CASSQGGPGGTEAFF
TGCGCCAGCAGCCAAGGGGGCCCTGGCGGCACTGAAGCTTTCTTT
>TRBJ1-2|-|TRBV9|-
CASSPGSLLSYGYTF
TGTGCCAGCAGCCCTGGAAGCCTCCTGTCCTATGGCTACACCTTC
>TRBJ2-7|few|TRBV7-9|-
CASSLNTEVHEQYF
TGTGCCAGCAGCTTAAACACTGAGGTCCACGAGCAGTACTTC
>TRBJ2-5|-|TRBV29-1|TRBD2
CSVEDPREGPQETQYF
TGCAGCGTTGAAGATCCACGGGAGGGCCCCCAAGAGACCCAGTACTTC
>TRBJ2-2|-|TRBV7-9|-
CASSLTSATNTGELFF
TGTGCCAGCAGCTTAACTTCTGCTACGAACACCGGGGAGCTGTTTTTT
>TRBJ2-2|-|TRBV18|TRBD2
CASSPQRGRSAGELFF
TGTGCCAGCTCACCCCAGCGCGGGAGATCGGCCGGGGAGCTGTTTTTT
>TRBJ2-7|-|TRBV10-3|-
CAISDERYEQYF
TGTGCCATCAGTGATGAGCGGTACGAGCAGTACTTC
>TRBJ1-1|-|TRBV7-8|-
CASSLQPWGNTSFF
TGTGCCAGCAGCTTACAGCCCTGGGGTAACACGTCTTTCTTT
>TRBJ2-7|-|TRBV4-1|-
CASSQEEGRRYEQYF
TGCGCCAGCAGCCAAGAGGAGGGGCGCAGGTACGAGCAGTACTTC
>TRBJ1-1|-|TRBV6-6|-
CASSSTRSGDTEAFF
TGTGCCAGCAGTTCGACACGATCGGGTGACACTGAAGCTTTCTTT
>TRBJ2-2|-|TRBV11-2|-
CASSFQGIRNGELFF
TGTGCCAGCAGCTTTCAGGGAATAAGAAACGGGGAGCTGTTTTTT
>TRBJ1-2|-|TRBV6-1|-
CASSDRGNGYTF
TGTGCCAGCAGTGACCGGGGAAATGGCTACACCTTC
>TRBJ2-7|-|TRBV5-1|-
CASSYDRPYEQYF
TGCGCCAGCAGCTATGACAGGCCCTACGAGCAGTACTTC
>TRBJ2-6|-|TRBV6-6|-
CASSTTSGANVLTF
TGTGCCAGCAGCACCACATCTGGGGCCAACGTCCTGACTTTC
>TRBJ1-5|-|TRBV10-2|-
CAAQRGRGSNQPQHF
TGCGCCGCCCAGAGGGGGAGGGGTAGCAATCAGCCCCAGCATTTT
>TRBJ1-5|-|TRBV6-1|-
CASSGLAGNQPQHF
TGTGCCAGCAGTGGTTTGGCGGGAAATCAGCCCCAGCATTTT
>TRBJ1-2|-|TRBV5-1|-
CASPRRGKDYGYTF
TGCGCCAGCCCCCGCCGAGGTAAGGACTATGGCTACACCTTC
>TRBJ2-7|-|TRBV20-1|-
CSAQAGYEQYF
TGCAGTGCCCAGGCCGGCTACGAGCAGTACTTC
>TRBJ2-1|-|TRBV4-2|-
CASSQVFQEGLNEQFF
TGTGCCAGCAGCCAAGTTTTCCAGGAGGGTTTGAATGAGCAGTTCTTC
>TRBJ2-2|-|TRBV27|-
CASSLFSGWQGNTGELFF
TGTGCCAGCAGTTTATTTTCTGGTTGGCAGGGGAACACCGGGGAGCTGTTTTTT
>TRBJ2-7|-|TRBV30|-
CAWSLTRRHEQYF
TGTGCCTGGAGCCTGACCCGGAGACACGAGCAGTACTTC
>TRBJ2-6|-|TRBV15|-
CATSSAYAGGANVLTF
TGTGCCACCAGCAGTGCCTACGCGGGCGGGGCCAACGTCCTGACTTTC
>TRBJ1-1|few|TRBV5-4|TRBD1
CASSLTGGITMNTEAFF
TGTGCCAGCAGCCTGACAGGGGGCATAACTATGAACACTGAAGCTTTCTTT
>TRBJ2-1|-|TRBV5-1|TRBD2
CASMYGRAYNEQFF
TGCGCCAGCATGTACGGGAGGGCCTACAATGAGCAGTTCTTC
>TRBJ2-7|-|TRBV19|-
CASSIVDSSYEQYF
TGTGCCAGTAGTATCGTGGACTCCTCCTACGAGCAGTACTTC
>TRBJ1-5|-|TRBV6-5|TRBD1
CASRGGQGMDQPQHF
TGTGCCAGCAGGGGGGGACAGGGTATGGATCAGCCCCAGCATTTT
>TRBJ2-1|-|TRBV27|-
CASTLSGLSSYNEQFF
TGTGCCAGCACACTCTCAGGCCTAAGCTCCTACAATGAGCAGTTCTTC
>TRBJ1-1|-|TRBV6-5|-
CASSYDAGPNTEAFF
TGTGCCAGCAGTTACGACGCCGGACCCAACACTGAAGCTTTCTTT
>TRBJ1-5|-|TRBV11-2|-
CASSADPGDNQPQHF
TGTGCCAGCAGCGCTGACCCGGGGGACAATCAGCCCCAGCATTTT
>TRBJ2-1|-|TRBV9|TRBD2
CASSAGGSSYNEQFF
TGTGCCAGCAGCGCGGGGGGAAGCTCCTACAATGAGCAGTTCTTC
>TRBJ1-2|once|TRBV7-9|-
CASSLGGDRDLYGYTF
TGTGCCAGCAGCTTAGGAGGGGACCGCGACCTCTATGGCTACACCTTC
>TRBJ2-2|-|TRBV7-2|-
CATRRPGVTNTGELFF
TGTGCCACCCGGCGGCCGGGGGTAACGAACACCGGGGAGCTGTTTTTT
>TRBJ2-2|-|TRBV7-9|TRBD2
CASRKGLAANTGELFF
TGTGCCAGCCGAAAAGGGCTAGCGGCGAACACCGGGGAGCTGTTTTTT
>TRBJ1-1|-|TRBV19|-
CASSITPEGMNTEAFF
TGTGCCAGTAGTATTACACCCGAGGGCATGAACACTGAAGCTTTCTTT
>TRBJ1-5|few|TRBV10-2|-
CASREDGRGNQPQHF
TGCGCCAGCAGGGAGGATGGACGGGGAAATCAGCCCCAGCATTTT
>TRBJ1-2|-|TRBV2|-
CASSENGVRSYGYTF
TGTGCCAGCAGTGAAAACGGGGTCAGGAGCTATGGCTACACCTTC
>TRBJ2-7|-|TRBV7-2|TRBD1
CASSPDRVNEQYF
TGTGCCAGCAGTCCGGACAGGGTGAACGAGCAGTACTTC